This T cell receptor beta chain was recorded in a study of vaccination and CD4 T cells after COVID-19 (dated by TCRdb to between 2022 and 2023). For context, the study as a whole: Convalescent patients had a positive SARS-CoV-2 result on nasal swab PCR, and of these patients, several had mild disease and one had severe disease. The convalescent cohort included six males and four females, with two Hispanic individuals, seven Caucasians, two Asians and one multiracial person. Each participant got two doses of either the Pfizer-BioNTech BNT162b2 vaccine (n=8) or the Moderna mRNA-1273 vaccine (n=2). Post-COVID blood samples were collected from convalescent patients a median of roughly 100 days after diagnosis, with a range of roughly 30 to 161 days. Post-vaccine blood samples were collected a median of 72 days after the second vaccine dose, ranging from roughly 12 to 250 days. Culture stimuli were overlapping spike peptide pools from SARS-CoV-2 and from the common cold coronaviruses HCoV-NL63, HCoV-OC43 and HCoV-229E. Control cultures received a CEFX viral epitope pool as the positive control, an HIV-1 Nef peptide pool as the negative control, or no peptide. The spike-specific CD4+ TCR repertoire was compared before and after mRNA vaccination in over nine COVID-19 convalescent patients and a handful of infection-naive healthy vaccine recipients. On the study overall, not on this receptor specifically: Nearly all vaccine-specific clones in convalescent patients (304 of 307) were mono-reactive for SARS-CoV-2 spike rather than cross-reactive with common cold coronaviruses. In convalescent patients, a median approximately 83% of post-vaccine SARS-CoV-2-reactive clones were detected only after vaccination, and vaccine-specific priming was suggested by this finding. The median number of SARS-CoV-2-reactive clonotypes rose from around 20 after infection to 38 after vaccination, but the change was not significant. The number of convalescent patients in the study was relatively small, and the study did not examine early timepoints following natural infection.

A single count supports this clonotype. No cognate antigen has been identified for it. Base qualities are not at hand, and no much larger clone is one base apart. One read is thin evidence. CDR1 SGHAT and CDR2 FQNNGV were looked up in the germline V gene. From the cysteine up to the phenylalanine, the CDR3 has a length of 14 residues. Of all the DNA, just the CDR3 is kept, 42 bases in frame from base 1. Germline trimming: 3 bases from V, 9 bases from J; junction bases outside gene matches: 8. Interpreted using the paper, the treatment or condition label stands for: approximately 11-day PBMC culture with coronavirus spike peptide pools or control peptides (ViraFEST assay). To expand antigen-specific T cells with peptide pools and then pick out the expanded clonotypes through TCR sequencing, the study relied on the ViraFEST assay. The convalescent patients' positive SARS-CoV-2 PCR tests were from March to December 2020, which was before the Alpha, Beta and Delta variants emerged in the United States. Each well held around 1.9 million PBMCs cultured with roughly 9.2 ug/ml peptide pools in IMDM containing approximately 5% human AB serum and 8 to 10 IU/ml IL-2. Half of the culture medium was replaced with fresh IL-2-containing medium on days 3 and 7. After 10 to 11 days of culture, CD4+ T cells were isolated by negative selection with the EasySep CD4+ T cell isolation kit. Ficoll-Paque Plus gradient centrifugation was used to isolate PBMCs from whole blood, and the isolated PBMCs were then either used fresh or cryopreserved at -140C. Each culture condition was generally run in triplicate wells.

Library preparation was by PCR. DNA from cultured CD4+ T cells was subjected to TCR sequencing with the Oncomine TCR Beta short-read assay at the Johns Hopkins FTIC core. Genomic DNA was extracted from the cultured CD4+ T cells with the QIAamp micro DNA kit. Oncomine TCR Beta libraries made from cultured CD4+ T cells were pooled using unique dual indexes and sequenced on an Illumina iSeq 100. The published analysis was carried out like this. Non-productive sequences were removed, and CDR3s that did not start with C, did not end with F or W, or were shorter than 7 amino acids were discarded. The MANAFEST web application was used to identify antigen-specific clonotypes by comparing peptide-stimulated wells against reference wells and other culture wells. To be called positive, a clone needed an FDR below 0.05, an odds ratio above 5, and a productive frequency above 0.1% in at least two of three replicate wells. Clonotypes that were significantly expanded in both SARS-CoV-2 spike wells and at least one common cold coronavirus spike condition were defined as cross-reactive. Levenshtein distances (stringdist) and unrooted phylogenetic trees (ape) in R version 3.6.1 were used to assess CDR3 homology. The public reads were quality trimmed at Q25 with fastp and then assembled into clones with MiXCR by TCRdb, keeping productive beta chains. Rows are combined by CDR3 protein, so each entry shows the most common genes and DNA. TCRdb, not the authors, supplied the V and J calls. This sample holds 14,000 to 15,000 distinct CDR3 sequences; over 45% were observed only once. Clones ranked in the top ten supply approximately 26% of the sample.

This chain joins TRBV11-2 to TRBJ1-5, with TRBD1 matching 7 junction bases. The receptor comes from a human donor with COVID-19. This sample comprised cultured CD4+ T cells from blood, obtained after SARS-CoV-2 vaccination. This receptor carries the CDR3 CASSFDRAGRPQHF. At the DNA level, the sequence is TGTGCCAGCAGCTTCGACAGGGCTGGTCGGCCCCAGCATTTT.